The next 18 T cell receptor beta chains were all read from a single sample in a study of spatial heterogeneity in lung cancer. Regarding time point: sample taken at primary tumor resection. General observations from the study: Tumor mutation count correlated with how many alpha and beta TCRs expanded intratumorally.

Via MiXCR, TCRdb re-called the 5' RACE reads, giving one row per CDR3 protein. The table shows 15,000 to 20,000 distinct CDR3 sequences, with approximately 6.2% occurring only once. No antigen has been assigned to these receptors. This specimen consisted of lung tumor tissue, obtained at surgery. All receptors come from a male donor with early-stage non-small cell lung cancer.

In its sample, this clonotype was seen many times. This beta chain was picked up by a library intended for alpha chains and is off target, so its count carries little meaning. The chain has TRBV2 and TRBJ1-2; the D is unclear. This CDR3 has 13 residues. Germline CDR1 SNHLY, CDR2 FYNNEI. Trimming removed 8 bases from V and 7 bases from J, with 17 bases in between. CDR3 residues: CASVIGPVGGYTF. The CDR3 DNA follows: TGTGCCAGCGTCATTGGTCCTGTTGGTGGCTACACCTTC.

This clonotype has ten or more counts. This beta chain is an off-target read within a library intended for alpha chains, so its frequency means little. The J gene is TRBJ1-2, the V gene TRBV6-5; possible D gene TRBD1, 5 bases. The CDR3 spans 14 residues. Germline V gene sequence: CDR1 MNHEY, CDR2 SVGAGI. Trimming shortened V by 0 bases and J by 5 bases, and 10 bases separated the two germline ends. CDR3 DNA sequence: TGTGCCAGCAGTTACTCGTCCCAGGGATATGGCTACACCTTC. Translation: CASSYSSQGYGYTF.

On this clonotype: Since the library was made to target alpha chains, this beta chain is a stray read and its abundance is not meaningful. V gene TRBV7-2 combines with J gene TRBJ1-6, with 11 bases aligning to TRBD1. Germline values: CDR1 SGHTA, CDR2 FQGNSA. This CDR3 is 15 amino acids long. The J segment lost 5 bases and the V segment lost 3 bases, leaving 0 bases of the junction unmatched. CDR3 in DNA: TGTGCCAGCAGCTTGGACAGGGGGCATAATTCACCCCTCCACTTT. This encodes CASSLDRGHNSPLHF.

Regarding this clonotype: Within a library made for alpha chains, this beta chain is off target, and its count is uninformative. The chain has TRBV15 and TRBJ2-5; perhaps TRBD2 as D (6 bases). CDR1 is LNHNV and CDR2 is YYDKDF in the germline V gene (reference sequence). CDR3 length equals 14 residues. The V and J ends lost 0 bases and 3 bases respectively, with 8 bases between them. CDR3: CATSREGGKETQYF. The CDR3 nucleotides are TGTGCCACCAGCAGAGAAGGCGGGAAAGAGACCCAGTACTTC.

This clonotype was seen repeatedly, ten times or more. This beta chain is an off-target read within a library intended for alpha chains, so its frequency means little. V usage is TRBV20-1 and J usage is TRBJ2-3; 8 nucleotides align to TRBD1. Germline loops: CDR1 DFQATT, CDR2 SNEGSKA (reference sequence). V gave up 3 bases and J gave up 6 bases; unmatched junction bases: 5. The CDR3 consists of 13 residues. The CDR3 loop reads CSARRQGADTQYF. DNA of the CDR3: TGCAGTGCTAGGCGCCAGGGGGCCGATACGCAGTATTTT.

This clonotype appeared many times. Found in a library prepared for alpha chains, this beta chain is an off-target read, and its abundance has little meaning. The rearrangement uses TRBV5-1 and TRBJ2-1; TRBD2 matches 14 bases. Germline loops: CDR1 SGHRS, CDR2 YFSETQ. The CDR3 contains 15 residues. V was clipped by 3 bases and J by 9 bases; unmatched bases: 5. The chain's CDR3 is CASSSGTSGSGEQFF. The CDR3, as DNA: TGCGCCAGCAGCTCCGGGACTAGCGGGAGCGGTGAGCAGTTCTTC.

This clonotype has ten or more counts. The library was prepared for alpha chains; this beta chain is a stray read, so its frequency means little. The V gene is TRBV7-6, the J gene TRBJ2-5; 10 nucleotides line up with TRBD2. This CDR3 has 15 amino acids. Per germline, CDR1 SGHVS and CDR2 FNYEAQ. With V trimmed by 3 bases and J by 6 bases, 7 bases remained unmatched. CDR3 loop: CASSFSSGRVKTQYF. DNA of the CDR3: TGTGCCAGCAGCTTTTCGAGCGGGAGGGTAAAGACCCAGTACTTC.

This clonotype turned up a few times. This beta chain appears as a stray read in a library generated for alpha chains; its size is not informative. The chain links TRBV10-2 to TRBJ2-1, with 7 bases aligning to TRBD1. This CDR3 is 12 amino acids long. With V trimmed by 6 bases and J by 8 bases, 4 bases remained unmatched. The germline gives CDR1 WSHSY, CDR2 SAAADI. CDR3 protein: CASSRQGDEQFF. Here the CDR3 DNA reads TGCGCCAGCAGCCGACAGGGCGATGAGCAGTTCTTC.

This clonotype was observed a few times. Little can be read into the size of this beta chain, an off-target read in a library designed for alpha chains. This chain uses TRBV24-1 with TRBJ2-3; 9 nucleotides match TRBD1. The CDR3 runs to 17 residues. Germline values: CDR1 KGHDR, CDR2 SFDVKD. V shed 4 bases and J 0 bases; nucleotides not matched to a gene: 7. The CDR3 region is CATSDPGQGFSTDTQYF. CDR3 DNA: TGTGCCACCAGTGACCCTGGACAGGGGTTTAGCACAGATACGCAGTATTTT.

This clonotype was observed many times. Being off target in a library aimed at alpha chains, this beta chain has a size of little meaning. This chain uses TRBV2 with TRBJ2-7; 7 bases are shared with TRBD1. Germline-derived CDR1 and CDR2 are SNHLY and FYNNEI. J gave up 6 bases and V 7 bases, and 3 bases lay outside the gene matches. This CDR3 has 11 residues. The CDR3 nucleotides read TGTGCCAGCAAAGGGGGCGTCGAGCAGTACTTC. It codes for CASKGGVEQYF.

This clonotype occurred many times. For a library built for alpha chains, this beta chain is a stray read; little rests on its size. The chain has TRBV5-4 and TRBJ1-6; D might be TRBD1 (6 bases). The CDR3 is 15 residues long. V lost 2 bases and J lost 4, with 10 bases in between. The germline gives CDR1 SGHNT, CDR2 YYREEE (reference sequence). In DNA form, the CDR3 reads TGTGCCAGCAGCTTTCAGGGGATTTATAATTCACCCCTCCACTTT. Translation gives CASSFQGIYNSPLHF.

This clonotype is medium-sized. Because this beta chain is a stray read in a library intended to capture alpha chains, its abundance should not be given much weight. The rearrangement links TRBV24-1 to TRBJ1-1; D might be TRBD1 (5 bases). The V gene lost 0 bases and the J gene lost 1 base, with 14 bases spanning the gap. Per the germline V gene, CDR1 is KGHDR and CDR2 is SFDVKD. CDR3 length: 17 amino acids. For the CDR3, the DNA is TGTGCCACCAGTGATTTGCTCGGGGCCAGGGAGAACACTGAAGCTTTCTTT. It encodes CATSDLLGARENTEAFF.

Ten or more counts support this clonotype. Found in a library prepared for alpha chains, this beta chain is an off-target read, and its abundance has little meaning. The chain combines TRBV4-3 with TRBJ1-3; no clear D gene. There are 14 residues in the CDR3. CDR1 LGHNA and CDR2 YSLEER come from the germline V gene. V lost 1 base and J 0 bases, leaving 4 bases between the germline ends. CDR3 DNA: TGCGCCAGCAGCCAAGTAAGCTCTGGAAACACCATATATTTT. Residues: CASSQVSSGNTIYF.

This clonotype was seen many times. This beta chain is an unintended read in a library built for alpha chains; its size means little. This rearrangement joins TRBV7-8 to TRBJ1-1; weak D call: TRBD1 (6 bases). The CDR3 has 17 amino acids. Between the trimmed V and J ends, which lost 8 bases and 1 base, there was a span of 23 bases. Germline CDR1 is SGHVS and CDR2 is FQNEAQ. The CDR3 sequence: CASGHTGGGRGNTEAFF. In nucleotides, the CDR3 is TGTGCCAGCGGCCACACGGGGGGGGGCCGGGGGAACACTGAAGCTTTCTTT.

At least ten counts were recorded for this clonotype. The library was prepared for alpha chains; this beta chain is a stray read, so its frequency means little. The chain carries TRBV28 and TRBJ2-2; weak D call: TRBD1 (6 bases). This CDR3 region has 16 residues. The V and J ends lost 4 bases and 0 bases respectively, with 12 bases between them. Looked up from germline, CDR1 is MDHEN and CDR2 is SYDVKM. The CDR3 is CASSSPGAPNTGELFF. The CDR3 region has the DNA TGTGCCAGCAGTTCCCCAGGGGCACCGAACACCGGGGAGCTGTTTTTT.

This clonotype was recorded many times. In a library made to pick up alpha chains, this beta chain is a stray read with a size that means little. This chain links TRBV12-3 or TRBV12-4 with TRBJ1-1, with TRBD1 matching 10 bases. Germline trimming cut 5 bases from V and 5 bases from J; bases unmatched to any gene: 5. The CDR3 runs to 14 residues. The CDR3 reads CASSPTGGWTEAFF. DNA of the CDR3: TGTGCCAGCAGTCCGACAGGGGGCTGGACTGAAGCTTTCTTT.

Of note for this clonotype: For a library built for alpha chains, this beta chain is a stray read; little rests on its size. The V call is TRBV20-1, the J call TRBJ1-5; D remains ambiguous. CDR1 and CDR2 from the germline V gene are DFQATT and SNEGSKA (reference sequence). The CDR3 is made up of 13 amino acids. V lost 0 bases, J lost 4 bases, and 7 bases lay in between. The CDR3, as DNA: TGCAGTGCTAGAGACAACAGTAATCAGCCCCAGCATTTT. Its protein product is CSARDNSNQPQHF.

This clonotype occurred many times. Little can be read into the size of this beta chain, an off-target read in a library designed for alpha chains. The V gene is TRBV11-2, the J gene TRBJ2-1, with 11 bases fitting TRBD2. Germline values: CDR1 SGHAT, CDR2 FQNNGV. The CDR3 has 17 residues. V was clipped by 2 bases and J by 4 bases; unmatched bases: 7. CDR3 DNA: TGTGCCAGCAGCTTAATGGGAAGACTAGCGGGGTACAATGAGCAGTTCTTC. This encodes CASSLMGRLAGYNEQFF.